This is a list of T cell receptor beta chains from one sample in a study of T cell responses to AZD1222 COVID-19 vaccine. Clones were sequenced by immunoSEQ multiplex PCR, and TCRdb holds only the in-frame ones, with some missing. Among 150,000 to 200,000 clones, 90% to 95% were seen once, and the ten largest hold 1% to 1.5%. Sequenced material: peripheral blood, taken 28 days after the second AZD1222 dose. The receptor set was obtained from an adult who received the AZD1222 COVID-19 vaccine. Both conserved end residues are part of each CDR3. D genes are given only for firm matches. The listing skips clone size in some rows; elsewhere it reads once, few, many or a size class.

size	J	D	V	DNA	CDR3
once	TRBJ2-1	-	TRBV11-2	TGTGCCAGCAGCTTATCACCGGGCTACAATGAGCAGTTCTTC	CASSLSPGYNEQFF
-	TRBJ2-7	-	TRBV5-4	TGTGCCAGCAGCTTGGGGACAGACCCCTACGAGCAGTACTTC	CASSLGTDPYEQYF
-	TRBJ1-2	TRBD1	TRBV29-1	TGCAGCGTTCCCGGTGGACAGGGAAGTGGCTACACCTTC	CSVPGGQGSGYTF
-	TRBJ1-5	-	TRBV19	TGTGCCAGTAGTAGTTCGTCGGGCAGAAGTCAGCCCCAGCATTTT	CASSSSSGRSQPQHF
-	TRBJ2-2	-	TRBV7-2	TGTGCCAGCAGAAATAGCGGAGCCACCGGGGAGCTGTTTTTT	CASRNSGATGELFF
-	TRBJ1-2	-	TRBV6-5	TGTGCCAGCACATGGGGGGCAGGGACAAACTATGGCTACACCTTC	CASTWGAGTNYGYTF
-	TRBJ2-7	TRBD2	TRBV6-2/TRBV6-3	TGTGCCAGCAGTTGGGGCGGGGGGCTCTACGAGCAGTACTTC	CASSWGGGLYEQYF
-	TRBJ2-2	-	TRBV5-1	TGCGCCAGCAGCTTTGGTCAGGTGACCGGGGAGCTGTTTTTT	CASSFGQVTGELFF
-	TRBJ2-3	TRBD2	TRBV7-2	TGTGCCAGCAGCTTATTTGGCGGGGGGAGCACAGATACGCAGTATTTT	CASSLFGGGSTDTQYF
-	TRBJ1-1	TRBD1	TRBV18	TGTGCCAGCTCACCATTAGGGGCAGGGGGCTGGAACACTGAAGCTTTCTTT	CASSPLGAGGWNTEAFF
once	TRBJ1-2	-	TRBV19	TGTGCCAGTACCTTGGGGGGGGATACGAGCTACACCTTC	CASTLGGDTSYTF
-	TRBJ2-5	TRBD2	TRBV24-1	TGTGCCACCAGTGACCGAGTAGGGCGGGAGGGAGAGACCCAGTACTTC	CATSDRVGREGETQYF
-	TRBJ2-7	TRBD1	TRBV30	TGTGCCTGGGGACAGGGTAAGGAGCAGTACTTC	CAWGQGKEQYF
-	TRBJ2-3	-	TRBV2	TGTGCCAGCAGTGATCCGGACAGATTTTCCTTTACAGATACGCAGTATTTT	CASSDPDRFSFTDTQYF